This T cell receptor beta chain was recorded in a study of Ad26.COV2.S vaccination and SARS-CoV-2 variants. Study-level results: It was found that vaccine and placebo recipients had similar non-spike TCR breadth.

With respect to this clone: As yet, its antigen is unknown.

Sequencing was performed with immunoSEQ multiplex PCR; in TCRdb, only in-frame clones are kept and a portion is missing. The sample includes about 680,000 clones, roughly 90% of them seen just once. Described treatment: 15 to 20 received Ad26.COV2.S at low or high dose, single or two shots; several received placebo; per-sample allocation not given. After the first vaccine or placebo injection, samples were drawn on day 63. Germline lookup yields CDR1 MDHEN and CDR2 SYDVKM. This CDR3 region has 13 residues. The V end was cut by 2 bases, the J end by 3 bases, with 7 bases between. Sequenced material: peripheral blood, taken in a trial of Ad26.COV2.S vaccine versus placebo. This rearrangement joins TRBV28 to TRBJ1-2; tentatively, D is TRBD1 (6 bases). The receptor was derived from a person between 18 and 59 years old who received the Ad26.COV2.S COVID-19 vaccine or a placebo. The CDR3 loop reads CASSLRQDYGYTF. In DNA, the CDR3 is TGTGCCAGCAGTTTAAGACAGGACTATGGCTACACCTTC.